The 4 T cell receptor beta chains listed next were all sequenced from one sample in a study of CD8 T cells in ankylosing spondylitis (dated by TCRdb to about 2017). Receptors were amplified or captured by 5' RACE. Sequencing used an Illumina HiSeq 2500. The raw public reads went through TCRdb reprocessing: fastp at Q25, MiXCR clone calling, in-frame beta chains kept. Rows matching on CDR3 protein sequence are summarized as one entry with the most common DNA and genes. In all, the sample holds around 130,000 distinct CDR3 sequences, and 9.3% of those were seen once. The leading ten clones occupy about 3.6% of the sample. Sequenced material: blood, either unsorted or a sorted T cell fraction (not recorded which). The origin of the receptors is a male donor with ankylosing spondylitis or in good health (not recorded which).

This clonotype was observed at least ten times. The chain is built from TRBV5-1 and TRBJ2-1; D not certain. Trimming removed 0 bases at V and 0 bases at J, with 10 bases between. Germline loops: CDR1 SGHRS, CDR2 YFSETQ. The CDR3 runs 16 residues. The CDR3 nucleotides read TGCGCCAGCAGCTTGGGACTCCTGAGCTCCTACAATGAGCAGTTCTTC. This gives the protein CASSLGLLSSYNEQFF.

This clonotype has only a few counts. The gene calls are TRBV11-2 and TRBJ2-1, with 8 bases that match TRBD2. The CDR3 length is 16 residues. Germline trimming cut 1 base from V and 6 bases from J; bases unmatched to any gene: 8. Germline loops: CDR1 SGHAT, CDR2 FQNNGV. CDR3 in amino acids: CASSLAIIAGFNEQFF. The CDR3 nucleotides read TGTGCCAGCAGCTTAGCTATAATAGCGGGGTTCAATGAGCAGTTCTTC.

V is TRBV6-6 and J is TRBJ2-1; D is perhaps TRBD1 or TRBD2 (6 bases each). The CDR3 consists of 12 residues. The germline V gene has CDR1 MNHNY and CDR2 SVGAGI (reference sequence). V was clipped by 5 bases and J by 11 bases, with 13 bases between them. CDR3 sequence (DNA): TGTGCCAGCAGTGTAGACAGGACTAAGCAGTTCTTC. It is translated as CASSVDRTKQFF.

The chain links TRBV12-3 or TRBV12-4 to TRBJ2-1, with 9 positions matching TRBD1. The trim removed 4 bases at V and 9 bases at J, leaving 13 bases unmatched. This CDR3 comprises 16 residues. DNA of the CDR3: TGTGCCAGCAGTTCTCGTCCCGGGACAGGGCTGAGTGAGCAGTTCTTC. Amino acid sequence: CASSSRPGTGLSEQFF.